The 12 T cell receptor beta chains listed next were all sequenced from one sample in a study of blood T cell repertoires in COVID-19. Method: immunoSEQ multiplex PCR; TCRdb's copy keeps in-frame clones and lacks some. Seen here are 25,000 to 30,000 clones, 70% to 90% observed once, and the top ten hold roughly 6%. The material sequenced was peripheral blood. Receptor source: a human donor in a cohort sampled during active COVID-19.

The chain couples TRBV6-2 or TRBV6-3 to TRBJ2-7, with 8 positions matching TRBD2. J was trimmed by 0 bases and V by 0 bases; bases with no gene match: 4. From germline, CDR1 is MNHEY and CDR2 SVGEGT. The CDR3 sequence is 16 residues long. The CDR3 here is CASSYSPSGGSYEQYF. In DNA, the CDR3 is TGTGCCAGCAGTTACTCGCCGAGCGGGGGCTCCTACGAGCAGTACTTC.

The V call is TRBV7-3, the J call TRBJ2-1; TRBD2 aligns across 8 bases. V trimming: 2 bases; J trimming: 0 bases; junction bases outside the gene matches: 3. The CDR3 has 16 amino acids. Per germline, CDR1 SGHTA and CDR2 FQGTGA. The CDR3 DNA sequence: TGTGCCAGCAGCTTAGTTGGGACTAGCTCCTACAATGAGCAGTTCTTC. This sequence encodes CASSLVGTSSYNEQFF. Together with reference TRBV7-3 and TRBJ2-1, the CDR3 gives the full variable domain: GAGVSQTPSNKVTEKGKYVELRCDPISGHTALYWYRQSLGQGPEFLIYFQGTGAADDSGLPNDRFFAVRPEGSVSTLKIQRTERGDSAVYLCASSLVGTSSYNEQFFGPGTRLTVL.

The J gene is TRBJ2-1, the V gene TRBV18; 9 nucleotides align to TRBD1. Looked up from germline, CDR1 is KGHSH and CDR2 is LQKENI. V lost 4 bases and J lost 3; bases outside the gene matches: 4. The CDR3 covers 15 residues. The CDR3 nucleotides are TGTGCCAGCTCACATCCGGGACAGGGCTACAATGAGCAGTTCTTC. As protein: CASSHPGQGYNEQFF.

The chain combines TRBV7-8 with TRBJ1-2; D gene unclear. V lost 5 bases and J 0 bases, leaving 22 bases between the germline ends. CDR3 size: 18 residues. Germline assignment: CDR1 SGHVS and CDR2 FQNEAQ. The CDR3 DNA sequence: TGTGCCAGCAGCCGAGCCGAGCCGTTTCGATTAGCTAACTATGGCTACACCTTC. It codes for CASSRAEPFRLANYGYTF.

The J gene is TRBJ2-5, the V gene TRBV29-1; 7 bases are a match to TRBD1. CDR3 length: 13 residues. The ends lost 7 bases at V and 2 bases at J; junction bases unmatched: 7. The V gene's germline CDR1 is SQVTM and CDR2 ANQGSEA. CDR3 region: CSARTGQQETQYF. The CDR3 region has the DNA TGCAGCGCGCGGACAGGCCAACAAGAGACCCAGTACTTC. Based on the CDR3 plus reference TRBV29-1 and TRBJ2-5, the full variable domain is SAVISQKPSRDICQRGTSLTIQCQVDSQVTMMFWYRQQPGQSLTLIATANQGSEATYESGFVIDKFPISRPNLTFSTLTVSNMSPEDSSIYLCSARTGQQETQYFGPGTRLLVL.

The chain has TRBV9 and TRBJ2-1, with TRBD2 matching over 7 bases. This CDR3 has 17 amino acids. Trimming at V came to 0 bases and at J to 8 bases, leaving 14 bases not matched to a gene. Germline V lookup: CDR1 SGDLS, CDR2 YYNGEE. The CDR3 sequence: CASSVGSSQGRGYEQFF. CDR3 coding DNA: TGTGCCAGCAGCGTAGGGTCAAGCCAAGGGCGGGGGTATGAGCAGTTCTTC. Supplemented by reference TRBV9 and TRBJ2-1, the full variable domain reads DSGVTQTPKHLITATGQRVTLRCSPRSGDLSVYWYQQSLDQGLQFLIQYYNGEERAKGNILERFSAQQFPDLHSELNLSSLELGDSALYFCASSVGSSQGRGYEQFFGPGTRLTVL.

The rearrangement joins TRBV19 to TRBJ2-7; perhaps TRBD1 as D (5 bases). The CDR3 loop spans 15 amino acids. Germline assignment: CDR1 LNHDA and CDR2 SQIVND (reference sequence). The V and J ends lost 1 base and 3 bases respectively, with 13 bases between them. The CDR3 nucleotides are TGTGCCAGTAGTATAGCAGGGTCTTTCAACTACGAGCAGTACTTC. Residues: CASSIAGSFNYEQYF.

V and J are TRBV2 and TRBJ2-7; a weak D match, TRBD1 (6 bases). Deletions cut 5 bases from V and 2 bases from J, with 13 bases between. This CDR3 is built from 14 residues. In germline, CDR1 is SNHLY, CDR2 FYNNEI. CDR3 in amino acids: CASSSPGQPYEQYF. The CDR3 nucleotides read TGTGCCAGCAGTTCTCCGGGACAACCCTACGAGCAGTACTTC.

The rearrangement uses TRBV9 and TRBJ2-2; 11 bases agree with TRBD1. Losses at the gene ends were 5 bases for V and 4 bases for J; bases not matched to a gene: 7. Germline V lookup: CDR1 SGDLS, CDR2 YYNGEE. This CDR3 spans 16 amino acids. CDR3 sequence reads: CASRPTGTGGTGELFF. Here the CDR3 DNA reads TGTGCCAGCAGGCCTACCGGGACAGGGGGCACCGGGGAGCTGTTTTTT.

The rearrangement joins TRBV9 to TRBJ1-2; D is uncertain. Trimming pared 7 bases from V and 6 bases from J, leaving 13 bases between. This CDR3 is 12 amino acids long. In germline, CDR1 is SGDLS, CDR2 YYNGEE. The chain's CDR3 is CASRTLTDGYTF. The CDR3 coding sequence is TGTGCCAGCCGAACCCTAACGGATGGCTACACCTTC.

The chain uses TRBV25-1 and TRBJ1-4; 9 bases are shared with TRBD1. The ends lost 4 bases at V and 4 bases at J; junction bases unmatched: 4. There are 15 residues in the CDR3. Germline loops: CDR1 MGHDK, CDR2 SYGVNS. The CDR3 is CASSGGQGGNEKLFF. In DNA form, the CDR3 reads TGTGCCAGCAGTGGGGGACAGGGCGGTAATGAAAAACTGTTTTTT. Variable domain in full (rest from reference TRBV25-1 and TRBJ1-4): EADIYQTPRYLVIGTGKKITLECSQTMGHDKMYWYQQDPGMELHLIHYSYGVNSTEKGDLSSESTVSRIRTEHFPLTLESARPSHTSQYLCASSGGQGGNEKLFFGSGTQLSVL.

This clone was recorded only once. The chain employs TRBV5-1 and TRBJ1-1; 7 bases line up with TRBD1. V dropped 4 bases and J dropped 0; count of bases not matched to a gene: 6. Germline V gene data show CDR1 as SGHRS and CDR2 as YFSETQ. The CDR3 covers 15 residues. The CDR3 nucleotides are TGCGCCAGCAGCGCCTCGGGACAGTTGAACACTGAAGCTTTCTTT. This translates into CASSASGQLNTEAFF.